One sample yielded the 21 T cell receptor beta chains listed below, sequenced in a study of blood T cell repertoires in COVID-19. Here immunoSEQ multiplex PCR was the method, and the copy in TCRdb shows in-frame clones only, minus some. The table lists 150,000 to 200,000 clones, approximately 88% of them singletons. The sample taken for sequencing was PBMCs or T cells enriched from blood (not recorded which). The receptors shown here come from a woman in her sixties who had recovered from COVID-19.

V gene TRBV19 combines with J gene TRBJ2-2; weak D call: TRBD1 (6 bases). The V gene's germline CDR1 is LNHDA and CDR2 SQIVND (reference sequence). The germline V and J ends were trimmed by 1 base and 6 bases, with 15 bases remaining between them. The CDR3 has 16 residues. CDR3 sequence (DNA): TGTGCCAGTAGTATAGCCCCGGACAGAGGGGCCGGGGAGCTGTTTTTT. Translation gives CASSIAPDRGAGELFF.

The chain joins TRBV29-1 to TRBJ2-5; a possible D gene is TRBD2 (5 bases). This CDR3 contains 13 residues. The germline V gene has CDR1 SQVTM and CDR2 ANQGSEA. V lost 0 bases to trimming and J lost 6 bases, with 11 bases between them. The CDR3 reads CSVEDQGRQTQYF. The CDR3 nucleotides are TGCAGCGTTGAAGATCAAGGGAGACAGACCCAGTACTTC.

The J gene is TRBJ2-1, the V gene TRBV28; 9 nucleotides match TRBD2. J was trimmed by 1 base and V by 5 bases; bases with no gene match: 0. The CDR3 loop spans 14 amino acids. Germline CDR1 reads MDHEN; CDR2 reads SYDVKM. The CDR3 here is CASSSGRSYNEQFF. CDR3 DNA sequence: TGTGCCAGCAGTAGCGGGAGGTCCTACAATGAGCAGTTCTTC.

The rearrangement links TRBV19 to TRBJ2-6, with 8 bases fitting TRBD1. Trimming removed 9 bases from V and 2 bases from J; junction bases left unmatched: 15. Germline V gene lookup returns CDR1 LNHDA and CDR2 SQIVND (reference sequence). The CDR3 spans 18 residues. The CDR3: CARRDDRGRLPGANVLTF. For the CDR3, the DNA is TGTGCCAGGAGAGACGACAGGGGCCGACTTCCTGGGGCCAACGTCCTGACTTTC. Based on the CDR3 plus reference TRBV19 and TRBJ2-6, the full variable domain is DGGITQSPKYLFRKEGQNVTLSCEQNLNHDAMYWYRQDPGQGLRLIYYSQIVNDFQKGDIAEGYSVSREKKESFPLTVTSAQKNPTAFYLCARRDDRGRLPGANVLTFGAGSRLTVL.

V gene TRBV27 combines with J gene TRBJ1-1, with no clear D. The germline V gene has CDR1 MNHEY and CDR2 SMNVEV (reference sequence). Trimming removed 3 bases from V and 5 bases from J, with 13 bases in between. The CDR3 spans 14 residues. Written as DNA, the CDR3 is TGTGCCAGCAGTTTGACTGGTGTTTGGACTGAAGCTTTCTTT. Residues: CASSLTGVWTEAFF.

V is TRBV9 and J is TRBJ2-3; D ambiguous. This CDR3 contains 15 residues. From germline, CDR1 is SGDLS and CDR2 YYNGEE. The V and J ends lost 0 bases and 3 bases respectively, with 11 bases between them. The CDR3 here is CASSVAAQATDTQYF. CDR3 nucleotide sequence: TGTGCCAGCAGCGTAGCTGCGCAGGCTACAGATACGCAGTATTTT.

V gene TRBV30 combines with J gene TRBJ1-2; 10 nucleotides match TRBD1. Germline trimming cut 3 bases from V and 5 bases from J; bases unmatched to any gene: 6. The CDR3 sequence is 14 residues long. Germline V gene data show CDR1 as GTSNPN and CDR2 as SVGIG (reference sequence). The CDR3 loop is CAWSPTGGLYGYTF. The CDR3, as DNA: TGTGCCTGGAGCCCGACAGGGGGCCTGTATGGCTACACCTTC.

This chain links TRBV29-1 with TRBJ1-1, with TRBD1 identical over 7 bases. The germline gives CDR1 SQVTM, CDR2 ANQGSEA. CDR3 length equals 13 residues. After removal of 4 bases from V and 3 bases from J, the junction contained 5 bases not matched to a gene. The CDR3 here is CSVVGQGDTEAFF. The CDR3 DNA reads as TGCAGCGTTGTAGGCCAGGGGGACACTGAAGCTTTCTTT.

The J gene is TRBJ2-1, the V gene TRBV5-4, with 13 bases fitting TRBD2. Trimming took 5 bases from V and 4 from J; bases not matched to a gene: 6. Germline-derived CDR1 and CDR2 are SGHNT and YYREEE (reference sequence). The CDR3 length is 16 residues. In nucleotides, the CDR3 is TGTGCCAGCAGTGCCGGACTAGCGGGGGATTACAATGAGCAGTTCTTC. Amino acid sequence: CASSAGLAGDYNEQFF.

The J gene is TRBJ2-3, the V gene TRBV3-1 (or the pseudogene TRBV3-2); TRBD2 agrees at 8 bases. The CDR3 has 16 amino acids. V trimming: 5 bases; J trimming: 2 bases; junction bases outside the gene matches: 9. Per the germline V gene, CDR1 is LGHDT and CDR2 is YNNKEL (reference sequence). CDR3 DNA sequence: TGTGCCAGCAGCTACCGAGCGGGGGATTTCACAGATACGCAGTATTTT. Translated, it gives CASSYRAGDFTDTQYF.

The CDR3 spells CASVGGSQPNEKLFF. DNA for the CDR3: TGTGCCAGCGTTGGGGGGAGCCAGCCTAATGAAAAACTGTTTTTT. The chain recombines TRBV6-5 with TRBJ1-4; possibly TRBD1 for D (5 bases). CDR1 is MNHEY and CDR2 is SVGAGI in the germline V gene. CDR3 length equals 15 residues. V dropped 8 bases and J dropped 3 bases, with 16 bases sitting between them.

This chain uses TRBV2 with TRBJ1-5; the D is unclear. Trimming took off 4 bases at V and 7 bases at J, with 8 bases between the two ends. The CDR3 sequence is 12 residues long. CDR1 SNHLY and CDR2 FYNNEI come from the germline V gene. The CDR3 sequence: CASSGGEQPQHF. CDR3 sequence (DNA): TGTGCCAGCAGTGGCGGGGAACAGCCCCAGCATTTT.

This chain links TRBV6-1 with TRBJ1-5; maybe TRBD1 (5 bases). CDR3 length: 13 amino acids. Trimming took 3 bases from V and 4 from J, leaving 7 bases between them. CDR1 is MNHNS and CDR2 is SASEGT in the germline V gene. The CDR3 reads CASSDGGNQPQHF. CDR3 DNA: TGTGCCAGCAGTGATGGGGGGAATCAGCCCCAGCATTTT.

The rearrangement joins TRBV9 to TRBJ2-7; D is perhaps TRBD1 (6 bases). The CDR3 contains 15 residues. Germline CDR1 SGDLS, CDR2 YYNGEE. The V end was cut by 0 bases, the J end by 6 bases, with 16 bases between. The DNA of the CDR3 is TGTGCCAGCAGCGTAGACTCAGGGGCTAGAGTCGAGCAGTACTTC. Translating it yields CASSVDSGARVEQYF. Full variable domain (outside the CDR3, taken from reference TRBV9 and TRBJ2-7): DSGVTQTPKHLITATGQRVTLRCSPRSGDLSVYWYQQSLDQGLQFLIQYYNGEERAKGNILERFSAQQFPDLHSELNLSSLELGDSALYFCASSVDSGARVEQYFGPGTRLTVT.

This clone appeared a single time. The chain joins TRBV19 to TRBJ1-5; the D gene is possibly TRBD1 (5 bases). CDR3 length equals 14 residues. V was cut by 4 bases and J by 3 bases, with 10 bases left in between. Germline V gene lookup returns CDR1 LNHDA and CDR2 SQIVND (reference sequence). The CDR3 region has the DNA TGTGCCAGTAGTACCGACAGTCTCAATCAGCCCCAGCATTTT. Amino acids: CASSTDSLNQPQHF.

V gene TRBV2 combines with J gene TRBJ2-2; 7 positions match TRBD2. The CDR3 has 13 residues. V lost 7 bases, J lost 4 bases, and 3 bases stayed unmatched. Germline assignment: CDR1 SNHLY and CDR2 FYNNEI. The CDR3 DNA reads as TGTGCCAGCACCCTAGCGGCCACCGGGGAGCTGTTTTTT. Translation: CASTLAATGELFF.

The chain's CDR3 is CASSAGGRPQNIQYF. DNA of the CDR3: TGTGCCAGCAGCGCGGGGGGTCGGCCTCAAAACATTCAGTACTTC. The V gene is TRBV9, the J gene TRBJ2-4, with TRBD2 matching 7 bases. CDR1 SGDLS and CDR2 YYNGEE come from the germline V gene. This CDR3 is 15 amino acids long. The ends lost 3 bases at V and 5 bases at J; junction bases unmatched: 8.

This clone was counted a few times. This rearrangement joins TRBV7-8 to TRBJ1-1; D may be TRBD1 (5 bases). Trimming pared 2 bases from V and 2 bases from J, leaving 9 bases between. Germline loops: CDR1 SGHVS, CDR2 FQNEAQ. The CDR3 sequence is 14 residues long. The CDR3 protein is CASSLITGNTEAFF. CDR3 nucleotide sequence: TGTGCCAGCAGCTTAATTACAGGTAACACTGAAGCTTTCTTT.

This chain uses TRBV2 with TRBJ1-5; D call uncertain. The germline V gene has CDR1 SNHLY and CDR2 FYNNEI. The CDR3 extends over 13 amino acids. V lost 7 bases, J lost 0 bases, and 7 bases lay in between. Here the CDR3 reads CASTTVSNQPQHF. DNA for the CDR3: TGTGCCAGCACAACGGTTAGCAATCAGCCCCAGCATTTT.

In nucleotides, the CDR3 is TGTGCCAGCAGCCTCCTCCCCGGTGGACAGGGAAATGAAAAACTGTTTTTT. This encodes CASSLLPGGQGNEKLFF. The V and J genes are TRBV3-1 (or the pseudogene TRBV3-2) and TRBJ1-4, with 8 positions matching TRBD1. The CDR3 is made up of 17 amino acids. The germline CDR1 and CDR2 sequences are LGHDT and YNNKEL (reference sequence). V gave up 4 bases and J gave up 5 bases; unmatched junction bases: 12.

V usage is TRBV5-1 and J usage is TRBJ1-2; the D is unclear. This CDR3 is 13 amino acids long. Germline-derived CDR1 and CDR2 are SGHRS and YFSETQ. Trimming removed 6 bases at V and 4 bases at J, with 13 bases between. The CDR3 DNA sequence: TGCGCCAGCAACAAGAACAGCGGCTATGGCTACACCTTC. Protein product: CASNKNSGYGYTF.